The next 6 T cell receptor beta chains were all read from a single sample in a study of blood T cell repertoires in COVID-19. Using immunoSEQ multiplex PCR, the repertoire was profiled, and TCRdb retains in-frame clones only, with some absent. Among 150,000 or so clones listed, approximately 85% were seen once. The sequencing sample was made of peripheral blood. Receptors originate from a man aged 55-75 years with COVID-19, enrolled during active disease.

The chain links TRBV10-3 to TRBJ1-4, with unresolved D. Germline values: CDR1 ENHRY, CDR2 SYGVKD. V shed 2 bases and J shed 8 bases, with 12 bases lying between them. The CDR3 has 14 residues. The CDR3 DNA follows: TGTGCCATCAGTGAGCAGGAAGTTGGAGAAAAACTGTTTTTT. Its translation: CAISEQEVGEKLFF.

CDR3 bases: TGTGCCAGCAGCTTAGCTTGGGGGCAGGGCCTTGGCTACACCTTC. The encoded protein is CASSLAWGQGLGYTF. The rearrangement joins TRBV11-2 to TRBJ1-2; the D gene is possibly TRBD1 (6 bases). The ends were cut back, 1 base at V and 7 bases at J, with 16 bases in the middle. The CDR3 is made up of 15 amino acids. CDR1 and CDR2 from the germline V gene are SGHAT and FQNNGV.

The chain recombines TRBV7-2 with TRBJ1-2; 12 nucleotides match TRBD1. The CDR3 length is 18 residues. V lost 2 bases to trimming and J lost 5 bases; unmatched junction nucleotides: 12. From germline, CDR1 is SGHTA and CDR2 FQGNSA. CDR3 DNA: TGTGCCAGCAGCTTACTTGCCTGGGGACAGGGGGCGGAATATGGCTACACCTTC. This encodes CASSLLAWGQGAEYGYTF.

The chain has TRBV19 and TRBJ1-2, with a weak D call TRBD1 (6 bases). Trimming took 6 bases from V and 1 from J, leaving 12 bases between them. Germline V CDR1 and CDR2: LNHDA, SQIVND (reference sequence). The CDR3 loop spans 14 amino acids. The CDR3, as DNA: TGTGCCAGTAGGAAGACAGGAGGTAACTATGGCTACACCTTC. Translating gives CASRKTGGNYGYTF.

The V gene is TRBV12-3 or TRBV12-4, the J gene TRBJ1-2; D is unclear. The V end lost 3 bases, the J end lost 5 bases, and 7 bases lay between the germline ends. CDR3 length equals 12 residues. The CDR3 DNA sequence: TGTGCCAGCAGTTTCGAGACTTATGGCTACACCTTC. It specifies CASSFETYGYTF.

The chain is built from TRBV7-2 and TRBJ1-5, with 7 bases matching TRBD1. CDR1 is SGHTA and CDR2 is FQGNSA in the germline V gene. The junction had 11 bases not matched to a gene; V was cut back by 1 base and J by 5 bases. The CDR3 has 17 amino acids. CDR3: CASSLVYTGQLHQPQHF. The CDR3 coding sequence is TGTGCCAGCAGCTTAGTGTATACGGGACAGCTTCATCAGCCCCAGCATTTT.